This T cell receptor beta chain was sequenced in a study of monozygotic twins with inflammatory bowel disease. Blood was drawn at around 2.5 ml per donor. The length of the CDR3 is 20 residues. Germline V gene data show CDR1 as SGHAT and CDR2 as FQNNGV. TCRdb reprocessed the 5' RACE reads and reports one entry per CDR3 protein, with no DNA. The table for this sample gives nearly 450,000 distinct CDR3 sequences. The V gene is TRBV11-2, the J gene TRBJ2-3; as DNA is missing, the TRBD2 call by TCRdb cannot be tested. The TCR originated in a human donor with ulcerative colitis or Crohn's disease, or a healthy co-twin of an affected twin (not recorded which). Input material: blood. CDR3 sequence reads: CASSSIAVPSGSRGPDTQYF.